This T cell receptor (beta chain) was retrieved from a study of cytomegalovirus exposure and HLA in healthy donors. General study findings and limits: According to a later analysis, donors in an Asian-associated ancestry cluster reportedly had fewer N-insertions than the 666-donor mean. There were some public TCRs occurring in many donors, but most TCR sequences were rare. Roughly even sequencing depth across donors was the assumption behind the presence/absence analyses. A highly shared variant cluster was judged a likely technical artifact.

This clone appeared a few times. What it recognizes is unknown. The germline CDR1 and CDR2 sequences are GTSNPN and SVGIG (reference sequence). Deletions cut 0 bases from V and 0 bases from J, with 9 bases between. This CDR3 comprises 14 residues. The PCR used 60 Vbeta and 13 Jbeta primers. Profiling relied on immunoSEQ multiplex PCR, and the TCRdb table lists in-frame clones only, not all of them. The profile shows about 160,000 clones, nearly 80% of them singletons. The sequenced sample was PBMCs. The V call is TRBV30, the J call TRBJ2-7; a possible D gene is TRBD2 (5 bases). The clonotype originates from a man aged 18 to 29 in good health and CMV-seropositive. CDR3 residues: CAWSVHGVSYEQYF. CDR3 in DNA: TGTGCCTGGAGTGTACACGGGGTCTCCTACGAGCAGTACTTC. The variable domain in full, completed from reference TRBV30 and TRBJ2-7, reads SQTIHQWPATLVQPVGSPLSLECTVEGTSNPNLYWYRQAAGRGLQLLFYSVGIGQISSEVPQNLSASRPQDRQFILSSKKLLLSDSGFYLCAWSVHGVSYEQYFGPGTRLTVT.